A single TCR beta chain is shown here with its context. These data belong to a study of blood T cell repertoires in COVID-19. Study-wide background: There were acute and convalescent COVID-19 samples, and they came from the United States, Italy and Spain. In each case, the material was cDNA or gDNA derived from T cells, B-cell-depleted T cells, or PBMCs.

Profiling relied on immunoSEQ multiplex PCR, and the TCRdb table lists in-frame clones only, not all of them. The table records about 140,000 clones, 70% to 80% of them present only once. The V end was cut by 0 bases, the J end by 6 bases, with 6 bases between. Per the germline V gene, CDR1 is LGHNA and CDR2 is YNFKEQ. The CDR3 is 13 amino acids. The sample comprised peripheral blood. The chain joins TRBV4-2 to TRBJ1-5; no clear D gene. This TCR was recovered from a man between 60 and 75 years old who had recovered from COVID-19. CDR3 in amino acids: CASSQDEGQPQHF. As DNA, the CDR3 is TGTGCCAGCAGCCAAGATGAGGGTCAGCCCCAGCATTTT.